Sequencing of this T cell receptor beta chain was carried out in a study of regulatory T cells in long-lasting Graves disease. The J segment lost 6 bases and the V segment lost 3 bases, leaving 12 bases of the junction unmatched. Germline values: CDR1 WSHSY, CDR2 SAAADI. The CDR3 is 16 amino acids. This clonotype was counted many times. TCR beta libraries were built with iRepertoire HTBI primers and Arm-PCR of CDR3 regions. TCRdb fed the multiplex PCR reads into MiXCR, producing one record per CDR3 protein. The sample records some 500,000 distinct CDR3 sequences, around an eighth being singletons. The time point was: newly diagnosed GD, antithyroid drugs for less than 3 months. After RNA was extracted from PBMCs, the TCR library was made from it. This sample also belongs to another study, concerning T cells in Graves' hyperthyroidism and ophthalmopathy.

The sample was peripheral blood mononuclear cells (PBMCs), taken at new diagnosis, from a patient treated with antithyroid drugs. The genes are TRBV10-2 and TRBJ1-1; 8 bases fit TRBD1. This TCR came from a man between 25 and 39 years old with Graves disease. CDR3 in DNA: TGCGCCAGCAGTGACGTACAGGGGGGACGGGGGGCTGAAGCTTTCTTT. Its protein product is CASSDVQGGRGAEAFF.